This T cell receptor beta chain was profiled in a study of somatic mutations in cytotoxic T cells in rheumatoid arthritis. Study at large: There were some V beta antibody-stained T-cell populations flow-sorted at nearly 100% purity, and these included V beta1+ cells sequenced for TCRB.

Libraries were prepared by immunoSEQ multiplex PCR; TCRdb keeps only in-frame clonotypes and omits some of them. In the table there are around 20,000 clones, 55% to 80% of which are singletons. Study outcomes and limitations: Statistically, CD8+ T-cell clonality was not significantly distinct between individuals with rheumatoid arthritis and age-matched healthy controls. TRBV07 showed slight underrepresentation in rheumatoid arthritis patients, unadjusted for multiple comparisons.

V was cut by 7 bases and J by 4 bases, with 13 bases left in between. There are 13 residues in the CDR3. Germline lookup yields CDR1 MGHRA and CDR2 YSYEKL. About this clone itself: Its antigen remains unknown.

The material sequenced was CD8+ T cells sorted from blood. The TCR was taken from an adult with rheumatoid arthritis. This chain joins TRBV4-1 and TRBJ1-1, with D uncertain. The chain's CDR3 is CASTLNRGTEAFF. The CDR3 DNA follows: TGCGCCAGCACACTGAATCGGGGCACTGAAGCTTTCTTT.